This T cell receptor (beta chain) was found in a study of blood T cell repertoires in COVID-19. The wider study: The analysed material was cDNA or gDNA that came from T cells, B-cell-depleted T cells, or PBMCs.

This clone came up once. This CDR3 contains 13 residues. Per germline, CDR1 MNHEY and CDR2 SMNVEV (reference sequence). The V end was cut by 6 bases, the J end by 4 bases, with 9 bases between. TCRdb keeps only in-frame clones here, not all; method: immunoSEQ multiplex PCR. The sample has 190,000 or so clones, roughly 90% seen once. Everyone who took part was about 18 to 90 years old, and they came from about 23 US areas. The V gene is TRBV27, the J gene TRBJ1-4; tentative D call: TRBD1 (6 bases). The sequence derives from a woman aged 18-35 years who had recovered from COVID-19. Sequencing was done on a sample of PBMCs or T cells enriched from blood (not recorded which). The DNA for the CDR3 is TGTGCCAGCAGCGGACAGTTTAATGAAAAACTGTTTTTT. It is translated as CASSGQFNEKLFF.